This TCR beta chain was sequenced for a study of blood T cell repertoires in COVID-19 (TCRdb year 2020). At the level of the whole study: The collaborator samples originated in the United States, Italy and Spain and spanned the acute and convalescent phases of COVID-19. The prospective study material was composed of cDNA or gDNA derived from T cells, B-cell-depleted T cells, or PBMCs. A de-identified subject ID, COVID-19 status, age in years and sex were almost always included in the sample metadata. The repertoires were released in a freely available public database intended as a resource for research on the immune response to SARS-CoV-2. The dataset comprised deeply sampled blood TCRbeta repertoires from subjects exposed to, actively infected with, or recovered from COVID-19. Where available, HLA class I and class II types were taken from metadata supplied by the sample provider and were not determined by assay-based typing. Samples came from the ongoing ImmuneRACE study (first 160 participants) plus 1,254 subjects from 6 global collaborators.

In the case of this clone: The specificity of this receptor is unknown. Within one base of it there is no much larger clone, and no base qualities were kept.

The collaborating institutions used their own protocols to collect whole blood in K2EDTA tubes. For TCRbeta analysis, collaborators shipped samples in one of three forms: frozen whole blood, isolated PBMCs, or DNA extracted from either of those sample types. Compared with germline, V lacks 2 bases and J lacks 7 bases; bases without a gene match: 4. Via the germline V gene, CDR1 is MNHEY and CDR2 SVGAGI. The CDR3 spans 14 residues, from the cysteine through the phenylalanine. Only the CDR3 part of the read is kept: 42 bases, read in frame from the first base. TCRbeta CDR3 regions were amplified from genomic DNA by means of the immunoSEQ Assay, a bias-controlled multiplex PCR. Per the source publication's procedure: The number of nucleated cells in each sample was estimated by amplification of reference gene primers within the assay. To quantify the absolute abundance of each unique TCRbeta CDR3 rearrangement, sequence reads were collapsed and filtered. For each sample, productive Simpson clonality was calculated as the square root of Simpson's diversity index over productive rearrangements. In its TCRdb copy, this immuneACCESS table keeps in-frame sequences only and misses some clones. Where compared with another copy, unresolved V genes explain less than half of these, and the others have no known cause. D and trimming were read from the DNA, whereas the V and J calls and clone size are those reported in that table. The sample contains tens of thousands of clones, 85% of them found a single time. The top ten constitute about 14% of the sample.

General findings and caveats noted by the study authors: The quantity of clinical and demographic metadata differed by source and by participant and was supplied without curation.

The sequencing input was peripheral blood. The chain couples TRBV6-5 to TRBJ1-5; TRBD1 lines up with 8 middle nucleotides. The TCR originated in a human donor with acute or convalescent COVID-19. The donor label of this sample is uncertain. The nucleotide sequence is TGTGCCAGCAGTTACGGACAGGGTGGGCAGCCCCAGCATTTT. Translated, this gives CASSYGQGGQPQHF.